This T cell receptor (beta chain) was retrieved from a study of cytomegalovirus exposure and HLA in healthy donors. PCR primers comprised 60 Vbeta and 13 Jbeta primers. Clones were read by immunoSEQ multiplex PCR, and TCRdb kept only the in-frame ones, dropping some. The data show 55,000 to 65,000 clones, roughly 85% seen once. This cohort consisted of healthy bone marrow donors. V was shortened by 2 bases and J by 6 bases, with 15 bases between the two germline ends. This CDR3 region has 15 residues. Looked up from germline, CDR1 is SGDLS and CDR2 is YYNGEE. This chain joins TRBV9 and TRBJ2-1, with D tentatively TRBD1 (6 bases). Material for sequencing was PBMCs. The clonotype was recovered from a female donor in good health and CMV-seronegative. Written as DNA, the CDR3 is TGTGCCAGCAGCGTCACCCCATTACAGGGCAATGAGCAGTTCTTC. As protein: CASSVTPLQGNEQFF.